The clone carrying this T cell receptor (beta chain) was counted many times. Its specificity is unknown. The data belong to a study of T cells in Graves' hyperthyroidism and ophthalmopathy. Whole-study results and caveats: Blood also carried most thyroid clonotypes expanded above 0.001. Ophthalmopathy could be told apart from stable hyperthyroidism with a 13 V-J model.

Template material for amplifying TCR beta CDR3 regions consisted of RNA transcripts. HTBI primers were the set used in a first-round RT-PCR of the TCR CDR3. TCRdb reprocessed the multiplex PCR reads via MiXCR and lists one record per CDR3 protein. The table records 85,000 to 110,000 distinct CDR3 sequences, over 45% of them present only once. The authors took PBMCs from over 8.5 ml fresh peripheral blood. This receptor was obtained from a man in his forties with Graves' hyperthyroidism. The sample was blood.

DNA of the CDR3: TGTGCCAGCAGCTTACAGTTGGGCTCCTACGAGCAGTACTTC. This translates into CASSLQLGSYEQYF. This chain links TRBV5-8 with TRBJ2-7, with D unresolved. CDR1 is SGHTS and CDR2 is YDEGEE in the germline V gene. V was cut by 2 bases and J by 0 bases, with 9 bases left in between. The CDR3 spans 14 residues.